Described below is a single T cell receptor (beta chain) sequence and its context. Patients with autoimmune history or systemic immunosuppression were excluded. The record originates from a study of OX40 agonist ivuxolimab in advanced cancers. Study-wide context: Treatment of patients was with ivuxolimab, an agonistic anti-OX40 (CD134) antibody. Hepatocellular carcinoma, melanoma, renal cell or head and neck cancer occurred in dose-escalation patients. Participants could have had prior anti-PD-1, anti-PD-L1 or anti-CTLA-4 therapy, and around 40% had some.

TCRdb's table, derived via immunoSEQ multiplex PCR, lists solely in-frame clones and lacks some. The sample holds about 61,000 clones, 80% to 90% seen once. Specimen: CD4+ or CD8+ T cells sorted from blood, collected in a trial of the OX40 agonist ivuxolimab. The receptor's source is an adult with an advanced solid tumor such as melanoma, head and neck, liver or kidney cancer.

As DNA, the CDR3 is TGTGCCAGCAGTTTAAGGAGGCAGGGTTATGGCTACACCTTC. Translation gives CASSLRRQGYGYTF. The chain carries TRBV28 and TRBJ1-2; possibly TRBD1 for D (5 bases). The germline CDR1 and CDR2 sequences are MDHEN and SYDVKM. V lost 2 bases and J 5 bases, leaving 12 bases between the germline ends. CDR3 length equals 14 residues.